Below are 16 T cell receptor beta chains sequenced from a single sample in a study of T-cell reconstitution after alpha-beta-depleted transplantation in children (dated by TCRdb to about 2016). The protocol used for the library was PCR. Sequenced using an Illumina HiSeq 2500. Molecular barcoding was employed in the preparation of TCR libraries, with unique molecular identifiers being used to normalize TCRbeta repertoire quantification. TCRdb reanalyzed the raw reads on its own, using fastp at Q25 for trimming and MiXCR for clone calling, and kept in-frame beta chains. Rows are combined by CDR3 protein, so each entry shows the most common genes and DNA. The sample yields about 980,000 distinct CDR3 sequences; less than 30% were counted once. Together, the top ten hold roughly 27% of the sample. The treatment or condition tag for this specimen amounts to: allogeneic hematopoietic cell transplantation with graft depleted of TCRalphabeta T cells and CD19 B cells.

Sample: PBMCs, mostly from graft donor cells, taken 360 days after TCRalphabeta/CD19-depleted stem cell transplant. The receptors were gathered from a boy under two years old who had a stem cell transplant for SCID, so the T cells may come from the graft donor.

This clonotype was counted ten times or more. The genes are TRBV12-3 or TRBV12-4 and TRBJ2-2, with TRBD2 as a possible D gene (6 bases). There are 15 residues in the CDR3. The germline V and J ends were trimmed by 6 bases and 4 bases, with 15 bases remaining between them. The CDR3 loop is CASSPRGAATGELFF. The CDR3, as DNA: TGTGCCAGCAGCCCGCGGGGCGCCGCCACCGGGGAGCTGTTTTTT.

The chain joins TRBV2 to TRBJ2-1; D is perhaps TRBD1 or TRBD2 (5 bases each). This CDR3 has 15 residues. Germline V gene lookup returns CDR1 SNHLY and CDR2 FYNNEI. The germline V and J ends were trimmed by 11 bases and 3 bases, with 20 bases remaining between them. DNA of the CDR3: TGTGCCGGGGCAGGGCCTACGGGGTACTACAATGAGCAGTTCTTC. Its protein is CAGAGPTGYYNEQFF.

This rearrangement joins TRBV10-3 to TRBJ2-3; D call uncertain. The CDR3 extends over 13 amino acids. V was pared by 2 bases and J by 5 bases, with 8 bases between. Germline assignment: CDR1 ENHRY and CDR2 SYGVKD. This chain's CDR3 is CAISEGSGDTQYF. The DNA for the CDR3 is TGTGCCATCAGTGAGGGCTCCGGAGATACGCAGTATTTT.

The chain has TRBV5-6 and TRBJ2-7; perhaps TRBD1 as D (6 bases). Trimming stripped 0 bases from V and 3 bases from J, with 13 bases between. This CDR3 spans 15 amino acids. Looked up from germline, CDR1 is SGHDT and CDR2 is YYEEEE. The CDR3 here is CASSLGTVGDYEQYF. CDR3 in DNA: TGTGCCAGCAGCTTGGGGACAGTTGGCGACTACGAGCAGTACTTC.

This chain joins TRBV2 and TRBJ1-5, with unresolved D. Germline lookup yields CDR1 SNHLY and CDR2 FYNNEI. The germline V and J ends were trimmed by 3 bases and 1 base, with 7 bases remaining between them. This CDR3 is 14 amino acids long. The CDR3 DNA reads as TGTGCCAGCAGTGAGAGGAGAAGCAATCAGCCCCAGCATTTT. As protein: CASSERRSNQPQHF.

This chain joins TRBV12-3 or TRBV12-4 and TRBJ1-5; 10 positions agree with TRBD1. The CDR3 extends over 13 amino acids. J lost 9 bases, V lost 6 bases, and 5 bases had no gene match. In nucleotides, the CDR3 is TGTGCCAGCAGCCCGGACAGGGGGGTGCCCCAGCATTTT. The encoded protein is CASSPDRGVPQHF.

This chain joins TRBV20-1 and TRBJ1-2; 10 bases are shared with TRBD1. Germline loops: CDR1 DFQATT, CDR2 SNEGSKA (reference sequence). This CDR3 is built from 14 residues. V lost 5 bases and J lost 8; bases outside the gene matches: 11. CDR3 protein: CSASNQGDRGGYTF. The CDR3 DNA reads as TGCAGTGCTTCCAACCAAGGGGACAGGGGCGGCTACACCTTC.

This clonotype has just a few counts. The V call is TRBV28, the J call TRBJ2-1; TRBD2 is a possible D gene (6 bases). V lost 5 bases to trimming and J lost 5 bases, with 22 bases between them. CDR1 is MDHEN and CDR2 is SYDVKM in the germline V gene. CDR3 size: 17 residues. CDR3 region: CASSRPSWGDEDNEQFF. The CDR3 DNA reads TGTGCCAGCAGTCGTCCTTCGTGGGGGGATGAAGACAATGAGCAGTTCTTC. Full variable domain (outside the CDR3, taken from reference TRBV28 and TRBJ2-1): DVKVTQSSRYLVKRTGEKVFLECVQDMDHENMFWYRQDPGLGLRLIYFSYDVKMKEKGDIPEGYSVSREKKERFSLILESASTNQTSMYLCASSRPSWGDEDNEQFFGPGTRLTVL.

This clonotype turned up a few times. This rearrangement joins TRBV2 to TRBJ2-1; D might be TRBD1 (7 bases). Trimming removed 8 bases at V and 4 bases at J, with 12 bases between. Per the germline V gene, CDR1 is SNHLY and CDR2 is FYNNEI. The CDR3 is made up of 13 amino acids. The CDR3 DNA reads TGTGCCAGCGGAGGGACAGCTTACAATGAGCAGTTCTTC. It codes for CASGGTAYNEQFF.

The chain has TRBV3-1 and TRBJ1-3; D might be TRBD1 (5 bases). The V end lost 8 bases, the J end lost 2 bases, and 10 bases lay between the germline ends. The CDR3 sequence is 13 residues long. Germline lookup yields CDR1 LGHDT and CDR2 YNNKEL (reference sequence). The CDR3 region is CASGGTTGNTIYF. The CDR3, as DNA: TGTGCCAGCGGAGGGACTACTGGAAACACCATATATTTT.

This chain links TRBV12-3 or TRBV12-4 with TRBJ2-2, with 7 bases lining up with TRBD1. This CDR3 is built from 18 residues. J was trimmed by 1 base and V by 2 bases; bases with no gene match: 10. In DNA, the CDR3 is TGTGCCAGCAGTTTAAGACAGGGACCGTCGCGGAACACCGGGGAGCTGTTTTTT. Amino acids: CASSLRQGPSRNTGELFF.

This clonotype occurred a few times. The chain carries TRBV11-1 and TRBJ2-7, with D tentatively TRBD1 (5 bases). This CDR3 is built from 18 residues. V was trimmed by 3 bases and J by 1 base, leaving 22 bases between them. Per the germline V gene, CDR1 is SGHAT and CDR2 is FQDESV (reference sequence). The CDR3 DNA is TGTGCCAGCAGCTTCGCACCGACCGCCAGGGCTCCTTCCTACGAGCAGTACTTC. The encoded protein is CASSFAPTARAPSYEQYF.

The chain recombines TRBV7-6 with TRBJ2-7; D remains unclear. Per the germline V gene, CDR1 is SGHVS and CDR2 is FNYEAQ. The CDR3 spans 12 residues. V was pared by 5 bases and J by 2 bases, with 7 bases between. The CDR3 loop is CASSADPYEQYF. CDR3 DNA sequence: TGTGCCAGCAGCGCCGATCCCTACGAGCAGTACTTC.

This clonotype was found a few times. The J gene is TRBJ2-7, the V gene TRBV20-1; TRBD1 is a possible D gene (6 bases). Germline-derived CDR1 and CDR2 are DFQATT and SNEGSKA (reference sequence). This CDR3 has 16 amino acids. Trimming shortened V by 0 bases and J by 1 base, and 16 bases separated the two germline ends. CDR3 sequence reads: CSAREVFGQISYEQYF. The CDR3 nucleotides read TGCAGTGCTAGAGAGGTTTTCGGACAGATTTCCTACGAGCAGTACTTC.

This clonotype was found a few times. The V gene is TRBV7-8, the J gene TRBJ1-2; tentative D call: TRBD1 (5 bases). This CDR3 spans 18 amino acids. Germline V gene lookup returns CDR1 SGHVS and CDR2 FQNEAQ. V lost 3 bases to trimming and J lost 4 bases, with 24 bases between them. The CDR3: CASSLSTGQLNYLYGYTF. The CDR3 DNA follows: TGTGCCAGCAGCTTGTCCACGGGGCAACTAAACTACCTCTATGGCTACACCTTC.

CDR3 sequence (DNA): TGTGCCAGCAGCTCAAACCCCAGGGAAACCTATGGCTACACCTTC. Amino acid sequence: CASSSNPRETYGYTF. The gene calls are TRBV9 and TRBJ1-2; D possibly corresponds to TRBD1 (5 bases). Between the trimmed V and J ends, which lost 4 bases and 4 bases, there was a span of 17 bases. Germline loops: CDR1 SGDLS, CDR2 YYNGEE. This CDR3 spans 15 amino acids.